The rows below give T cell receptor beta chains drawn from one sample of a study of neoadjuvant nivolumab and ipilimumab in lung cancer. Clones were read by immunoSEQ multiplex PCR, and TCRdb kept only the in-frame ones, dropping some. The sample carries 25,000 to 30,000 clones, more than 75% recorded once. Source: tumor tissue, taken after neoadjuvant nivolumab, alone or with ipilimumab, at or shortly before surgery. All receptors derive from an adult with non-small cell lung cancer. The CDR3 runs from the conserved cysteine through the conserved F or W. Fields, in order: V gene, J gene, clone size, D gene, CDR3 protein, CDR3 DNA. D genes are given only for firm matches. Rows give clone size only sometimes, using once, few, many, or a class for an expanded clone.

TRBV6-1	TRBJ2-5	.	.	CASSEGGTRETQYF	TGTGCCAGCAGTGAAGGGGGGACGAGGGAGACCCAGTACTTC
TRBV6-1	TRBJ2-6	.	TRBD2	CASSDTGLGWPGANVLTF	TGTGCCAGCAGTGATACGGGACTAGGGTGGCCTGGGGCCAACGTCCTGACTTTC
TRBV6-6	TRBJ2-5	few	TRBD2	CATGGGLETQYF	TGTGCCACCGGGGGGGGCTTGGAGACCCAGTACTTC
TRBV6-4	TRBJ2-3	once	.	CASSDKGSTDTQYF	TGTGCCAGCAGTGACAAGGGCTCCACAGATACGCAGTATTTT
TRBV5-4	TRBJ1-4	.	TRBD1	CASSQGAGNEKLFF	TGTGCCAGCAGTCAGGGGGCGGGGAATGAAAAACTGTTTTTT
TRBV13	TRBJ1-2	.	.	CASSLGASGYTF	TGTGCCAGCAGCCTCGGGGCCTCTGGCTACACCTTC
TRBV11-1	TRBJ1-2	.	.	CASSLGADYGYTF	TGTGCCAGCAGCTTAGGCGCCGACTATGGCTACACCTTC
TRBV13	TRBJ1-2	medium-sized	.	CASSLSLAGRDNGYTF	TGTGCCAGCAGCTTATCTCTGGCCGGGAGAGATAATGGCTACACCTTC
TRBV7-2	TRBJ1-6	.	TRBD1	CASSLDRVYSPLHF	TGTGCCAGCAGCCTGGACAGGGTATACTCACCCCTCCACTTT
TRBV7-9	TRBJ1-1	.	.	CASTRRRENTEAFF	TGTGCCAGCACGCGCAGAAGGGAGAACACTGAAGCTTTCTTT
TRBV10-3	TRBJ2-1	few	.	CAISLRDSSYNEQFF	TGTGCCATCAGTTTAAGGGATAGCTCCTACAATGAGCAGTTCTTC
TRBV30	TRBJ2-7	.	.	CAWDQGSYEQYF	TGTGCCTGGGACCAGGGATCCTACGAGCAGTACTTC
TRBV19	TRBJ1-6	.	TRBD1	CASSPGQLNSPLHF	TGTGCCAGTAGTCCGGGACAGCTTAATTCACCCCTCCACTTT